The 15 T cell receptor beta chains in this list originate from one sample, sequenced in a study of human T cells and chemical hapten exposure. Time point of the sample: pre-sensitization, week 0. Indicated treatment: therapeutic diphenylcyclopropenone sensitization with weekly scalp DPC. In TCRdb, the RACE reads were re-called with MiXCR into one record per CDR3 protein. The repertoire holds over 300,000 distinct CDR3 sequences, with less than 6.5% as singletons. The sample was whole blood, taken in connection with sensitization to the hapten diphenylcyclopropenone (DPC). The source is a woman in her forties or fifties with alopecia areata. Some clones in this sample may be carry-over from other donors' samples.

This clonotype was observed at least ten times. V and J are TRBV7-9 and TRBJ2-1; 10 bases match TRBD2. J lost 2 bases, V lost 5 bases, and 9 bases had no gene match. The germline V gene has CDR1 SEHNR and CDR2 FQNEAQ (reference sequence). The CDR3 contains 17 residues. The CDR3 DNA follows: TGTGCCAGCAGCCCAATTCTAGCGGGAGTCACCTACAATGAGCAGTTCTTC. Translation: CASSPILAGVTYNEQFF.

This rearrangement joins TRBV6-2 or TRBV6-3 to TRBJ2-3, with D hard to call. Trimming removed 2 bases from V and 2 bases from J, with 11 bases in between. Germline CDR1 reads MNHEY; CDR2 reads SVGEGT. This CDR3 has 15 amino acids. The CDR3, as DNA: TGTGCCAGCAGTTACAGAGGAGTAGACACAGATACGCAGTATTTT. This sequence encodes CASSYRGVDTDTQYF.

The chain is built from TRBV7-9 and TRBJ1-1; D ambiguous. V was cut by 7 bases and J by 8 bases, with 11 bases left in between. This CDR3 spans 11 amino acids. Per germline, CDR1 SEHNR and CDR2 FQNEAQ (reference sequence). The CDR3 DNA sequence: TGTGCCAGCATTCGCTCGCCCGAAGCTTTCTTT. Encoded protein: CASIRSPEAFF.

A word on this clonotype: This clone may be a read error of a much larger clone one base away. The rearrangement uses TRBV15 and TRBJ2-6, with a possible D match to TRBD2 (5 bases). The CDR3 length is 12 residues. From germline, CDR1 is LNHNV and CDR2 YYDKDF (reference sequence). V was cut by 6 bases and J by 8 bases, with 8 bases left in between. This chain's CDR3 is CATSSGTNVLTF. The CDR3 bases are TGTGCCACCAGTTCCGGGACCAACGTCCTGACTTTC.

This clonotype was counted many times. CDR3 in DNA: TGCAGCGTTGATGAGGGGGATGGCTACACCTTC. Translating gives CSVDEGDGYTF. The chain joins TRBV29-1 to TRBJ1-2; perhaps TRBD1 as D (6 bases). The ends were cut back, 3 bases at V and 6 bases at J, with 8 bases in the middle. CDR1 and CDR2 (germline): SQVTM, ANQGSEA. The CDR3 has 11 amino acids. The full variable domain, with the rest looked up from reference TRBV29-1 and TRBJ1-2, is SAVISQKPSRDICQRGTSLTIQCQVDSQVTMMFWYRQQPGQSLTLIATANQGSEATYESGFVIDKFPISRPNLTFSTLTVSNMSPEDSSIYLCSVDEGDGYTFGSGTRLTVV.

The chain couples TRBV27 to TRBJ2-3; TRBD2 matches at 7 bases. CDR3 size: 16 residues. Germline loops: CDR1 MNHEY, CDR2 SMNVEV (reference sequence). V dropped 5 bases and J dropped 1; count of bases not matched to a gene: 9. In nucleotides, the CDR3 is TGTGCCAGCAGTCTATGGGCGGGAGTAGGCACAGATACGCAGTATTTT. This encodes CASSLWAGVGTDTQYF.

There are many counts of this clonotype. The J gene is TRBJ1-6, the V gene TRBV7-9, with TRBD1 matching over 8 bases. Per germline, CDR1 SEHNR and CDR2 FQNEAQ (reference sequence). V lost 4 bases and J lost 7; bases outside the gene matches: 9. The CDR3 sequence is 16 residues long. The DNA for the CDR3 is TGTGCCAGCAGCTCCGCCCTGACAGGGGTAAATTCACCCCTCCACTTT. Translation gives CASSSALTGVNSPLHF.

The chain couples TRBV7-9 to TRBJ2-7, with TRBD2 matching 10 bases. Germline lookup yields CDR1 SEHNR and CDR2 FQNEAQ (reference sequence). The CDR3 contains 18 residues. The V segment lost 5 bases and the J segment 3 bases; nucleotides outside the gene matches: 16. The CDR3 reads CASSPPGLAGEQVYEQYF. The CDR3 region has the DNA TGTGCCAGCAGCCCACCCGGCCTAGCGGGAGAACAGGTCTACGAGCAGTACTTC.

This clonotype was observed a few times. The rearrangement joins TRBV7-9 to TRBJ2-3; 9 bases are a match to TRBD2. Germline V gene lookup returns CDR1 SEHNR and CDR2 FQNEAQ (reference sequence). The CDR3 consists of 16 residues. The V gene end was trimmed by 4 bases and the J gene end by 1 base; junction bases not matched to a gene: 6. The DNA of the CDR3 is TGTGCCAGCAGCTCTTCCTTAGCGGGGGGCACAGATACGCAGTATTTT. Translation: CASSSSLAGGTDTQYF.

This clonotype was recorded a few times. This sequence joins TRBV18 and TRBJ1-5; 11 bases match TRBD1. CDR1 and CDR2 from the germline V gene are KGHSH and LQKENI. V gave up 4 bases and J gave up 5 bases; unmatched junction bases: 4. This CDR3 region has 15 residues. CDR3 sequence reads: CASSRTGGLDQPQHF. The CDR3 coding sequence is TGTGCCAGCTCACGGACAGGGGGCTTGGATCAGCCCCAGCATTTT.

This chain connects TRBV10-3 to TRBJ1-3, with D perhaps matching TRBD1 (5 bases). Looked up from germline, CDR1 is ENHRY and CDR2 is SYGVKD. V gave up 5 bases and J gave up 3 bases, with 11 bases separating them. The CDR3 runs 14 residues. CDR3 nucleotides: TGTGCCATCAGTTCCGGGACGGGTGGAAACACCATATATTTT. Translation: CAISSGTGGNTIYF.

The sample holds many counts of this clonotype. This chain links TRBV20-1 with TRBJ2-3; 7 bases are a match to TRBD2. Trimming removed 2 bases from V and 1 base from J; junction bases left unmatched: 9. The CDR3 is 16 residues long. Germline V CDR1 and CDR2: DFQATT, SNEGSKA (reference sequence). The CDR3 coding sequence is TGCAGTGCTAGAACGTGGCAGGGAGGGGGCACAGATACGCAGTATTTT. This gives the protein CSARTWQGGGTDTQYF.

This clonotype was detected ten times or more. This rearrangement joins TRBV3-1 to TRBJ2-7, with TRBD1 identical over 7 bases. The CDR3 runs 16 residues. The junction had 8 bases not matched to a gene; V was cut back by 3 bases and J by 0 bases. The germline V gene has CDR1 LGHDT and CDR2 YNNKEL (reference sequence). CDR3: CASSHRSRTGSYEQYF. The DNA for the CDR3 is TGTGCCAGCAGCCACCGGTCCAGGACAGGCTCCTACGAGCAGTACTTC.

This clonotype was recorded at least ten times. The V and J genes are TRBV18 and TRBJ2-5; D gene uncertain. From germline, CDR1 is KGHSH and CDR2 LQKENI. The CDR3 has 14 residues. With 0 bases removed from V and 2 bases from J, the gap between germline ends came to 7 bases. The CDR3 sequence is CASSPPGRQETQYF. CDR3 nucleotides: TGTGCCAGCTCACCACCAGGGCGTCAAGAGACCCAGTACTTC.

A few counts support this clonotype. The genes are TRBV28 and TRBJ2-6, with 8 bases lining up with TRBD1. The trim removed 8 bases at V and 3 bases at J, leaving 9 bases unmatched. The CDR3 totals 16 residues. Germline values: CDR1 MDHEN, CDR2 SYDVKM. The CDR3 is CASGKVTGVGANVLTF. The CDR3 nucleotides are TGTGCCAGCGGAAAGGTGACAGGGGTTGGGGCCAACGTCCTGACTTTC.